These T cell receptor beta chains were read from a single sample in a study of cytomegalovirus exposure and HLA in healthy donors. Profiled with immunoSEQ multiplex PCR; TCRdb holds only in-frame clones, not every one. The sample has 70,000 to 80,000 clones, roughly 95% seen once. Material: PBMCs. These receptors were collected from a woman aged 18-35 years in good health and CMV-seropositive. Both conserved end residues are part of each CDR3. D genes are given only for firm matches.

d_call,j_call,v_call,cdr3_length,cdr3_aa
TRBD2,TRBJ2-5,TRBV6-6,14,CATRASGSLETQYF
.,TRBJ2-7,TRBV27,15,CASSLSQGVGYEQYF
TRBD1,TRBJ2-1,TRBV7-3,16,CASSLISGGLADEQFF
TRBD1,TRBJ2-2,TRBV10-3,17,CAISLLGQLMNTGELFF
.,TRBJ2-7,TRBV18,13,CASSPTQSGEQYF
TRBD2,TRBJ2-2,TRBV11-2,14,CASSLSGSTGELFF
TRBD1,TRBJ2-2,TRBV11-2,17,CASRRFRGRANTGELFF
TRBD1,TRBJ1-1,TRBV5-4,16,CASSSTGGARATEAFF
TRBD2,TRBJ2-1,TRBV7-3,17,CASSLVRTSGRLGEQFF
TRBD2,TRBJ2-3,TRBV7-9,17,CASSFVRAGLNTDTQYF
TRBD1,TRBJ2-7,TRBV6-6,15,CASRPGTGGFYEQYF
TRBD1,TRBJ2-3,TRBV5-1,16,CASSKGQGVSADTQYF
TRBD1,TRBJ2-1,TRBV9,14,CASSVTGGNNEQFF
.,TRBJ2-7,TRBV27,16,CASSLLISGFVNEQYF
TRBD1,TRBJ2-3,TRBV29-1,14,CSVAGQGEVGTQYF
TRBD1,TRBJ2-1,TRBV25-1,15,CASSESGQGEDEQFF
TRBD1,TRBJ1-4,TRBV7-8,15,CASSLDRTSGEKLFF
.,TRBJ1-2,TRBV5-1,15,CASSLEAGGNYGYTF
TRBD1,TRBJ1-5,TRBV27,21,CASSLFAGTGGGVGSNQPQHF
TRBD1,TRBJ1-1,TRBV6-5,14,CASSYGTEDSEAFF
.,TRBJ2-7,TRBV7-9,13,CASVRQAGYEQYF
.,TRBJ2-7,TRBV19,14,CASSIVGTSYEQYF
TRBD1,TRBJ2-3,TRBV6-1,14,CATLTGDVADTQYF
TRBD1,TRBJ1-5,TRBV10-3,14,CAISAGTDYQPQHF
.,TRBJ1-2,TRBV28,12,CASSLFQDGYTF
.,TRBJ2-1,TRBV4-2,15,CASSQEASDYNEQFF
TRBD1,TRBJ2-7,TRBV10-3,14,CAISGGTGAYEQYF
TRBD1,TRBJ1-2,TRBV30,17,CALILKQGANRDYGYTF
.,TRBJ2-1,TRBV11-3,18,CASSPDMWRGRFYNEQFF